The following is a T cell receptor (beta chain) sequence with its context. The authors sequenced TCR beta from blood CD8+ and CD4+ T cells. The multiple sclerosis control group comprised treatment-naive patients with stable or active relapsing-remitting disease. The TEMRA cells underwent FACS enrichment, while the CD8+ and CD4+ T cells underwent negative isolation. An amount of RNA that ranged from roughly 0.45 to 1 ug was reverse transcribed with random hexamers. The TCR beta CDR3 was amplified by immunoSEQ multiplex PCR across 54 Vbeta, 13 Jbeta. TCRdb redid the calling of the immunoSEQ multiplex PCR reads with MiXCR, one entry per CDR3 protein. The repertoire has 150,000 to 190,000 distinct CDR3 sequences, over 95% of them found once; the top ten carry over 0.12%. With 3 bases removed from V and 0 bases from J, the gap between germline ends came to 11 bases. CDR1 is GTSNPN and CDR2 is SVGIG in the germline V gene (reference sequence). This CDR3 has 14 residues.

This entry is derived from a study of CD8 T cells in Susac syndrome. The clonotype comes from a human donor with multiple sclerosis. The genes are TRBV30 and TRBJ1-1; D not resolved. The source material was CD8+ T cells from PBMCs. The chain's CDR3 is CAWSPGYMNTEAFF. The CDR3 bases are TGTGCCTGGAGCCCGGGGTATATGAACACTGAAGCTTTCTTT.